The rows below give T cell receptor beta chains drawn from one sample of a study of CD8 T cells in ankylosing spondylitis. MiXCR, run by TCRdb on the 5' RACE reads, gives a single entry per CDR3 protein. The sample shows around 440,000 distinct CDR3 sequences, more than 15% of them seen only once. Sequencing was done on a sample of blood, either unsorted or a sorted T cell fraction (not recorded which). The source of these receptors is a male donor with ankylosing spondylitis. CDR3s leave out the opening cysteine and the closing phenylalanine or tryptophan.

CDR3: ASALGAGGSYEQY
V: TRBV6-1
J: TRBJ2-7

CDR3: ASSDDGGEQY
V: TRBV2
J: TRBJ2-7

CDR3: SASRQDLYGYT
V: TRBV20-1
J: TRBJ1-2

CDR3: ASSQGRGGNTGELF
V: TRBV3-1
J: TRBJ2-2

CDR3: ATSDELDTQY
V: TRBV24-1
J: TRBJ2-3

CDR3: ASSQDERAGGTETQY
V: TRBV3-1
J: TRBJ2-5

CDR3: ASSAGQGRTGELF
V: TRBV11-2
J: TRBJ2-2

CDR3: ASRGRGGLFGDIQY
V: TRBV6-1
J: TRBJ2-4

CDR3: ASSLAVWGLQNIQY
V: TRBV7-2
J: TRBJ2-4

CDR3: ASSLLFQNTEAF
V: TRBV13
J: TRBJ1-1